These 17 T cell receptor beta chains were all obtained from the same sample, sequenced in a study of blood T cell repertoires in COVID-19. This table comes from immunoSEQ multiplex PCR, and its TCRdb copy is limited to in-frame clones, with some not included. This repertoire shows about 77,000 clones, around three quarters found once; its top ten account for around 5.2%. The sequenced sample consisted of peripheral blood. The receptors shown here come from a woman in her 70s with acute or convalescent COVID-19.

The chain links TRBV21-1 to TRBJ1-5. TRBV21-1 corresponds to a pseudogene. The CDR3 loop spans 15 amino acids. CDR3 region: CASTKLESSNQPQHF. The CDR3 DNA sequence: TGTGCCAGCACCAAGCTAGAAAGTAGCAATCAGCCCCAGCATTTT.

This clone was picked up one time. The rearrangement uses TRBV2 and TRBJ1-4, with D unresolved. There are 14 residues in the CDR3. Per germline, CDR1 SNHLY and CDR2 FYNNEI. V was cut by 3 bases and J by 0 bases, with 5 bases left in between. This CDR3 is CASSDTSTNEKLFF. The CDR3 coding sequence is TGTGCCAGCAGTGACACTTCAACTAATGAAAAACTGTTTTTT.

The chain has TRBV11-3 and TRBJ2-7; 9 nucleotides match TRBD2. Germline CDR1 reads SGHNT; CDR2 reads YENEEA. Germline trimming cut 2 bases from V and 2 bases from J; bases unmatched to any gene: 4. CDR3 length equals 15 residues. CDR3 nucleotide sequence: TGTGCCAGCAGCTTATCCGGCGGGGGGGCCTACGAGCAGTACTTC. It translates to CASSLSGGGAYEQYF.

The chain uses TRBV24-1 and TRBJ1-5; D might be TRBD1 (5 bases). With 4 bases removed from V and 4 bases from J, the gap between germline ends came to 10 bases. The length of the CDR3 is 14 residues. Germline assignment: CDR1 KGHDR and CDR2 SFDVKD. CDR3 nucleotides: TGTGCCACCAGTGAGACTGACAGTAATCAGCCCCAGCATTTT. Translation: CATSETDSNQPQHF.

The chain uses TRBV6-5 and TRBJ2-1; 14 nucleotides agree with TRBD2. This CDR3 has 14 amino acids. Per the germline V gene, CDR1 is MNHEY and CDR2 is SVGAGI. V lost 6 bases to trimming and J lost 9 bases; unmatched junction nucleotides: 4. Here the CDR3 reads CASRIGLAGGEQFF. CDR3 DNA sequence: TGTGCCAGCAGAATCGGACTAGCGGGGGGTGAGCAGTTCTTC.

The V and J genes are TRBV10-3 and TRBJ2-7, with D maybe TRBD1 (5 bases). CDR1 and CDR2 (germline): ENHRY, SYGVKD. Trimming stripped 0 bases from V and 0 bases from J, with 12 bases between. The CDR3 length is 16 residues. The CDR3 DNA sequence: TGTGCCATCAGTGAGTCGACTCAGGGTCCCTCCTACGAGCAGTACTTC. This sequence encodes CAISESTQGPSYEQYF.

The J gene is TRBJ2-7, the V gene TRBV18, with D tentatively TRBD2 (6 bases). V lost 2 bases and J lost 5, with 16 bases in between. The V gene's germline CDR1 is KGHSH and CDR2 LQKENI. This CDR3 has 15 amino acids. The CDR3 nucleotides read TGTGCCAGCTCACCAGCTATCGGGGGTATCCACGAGCAGTACTTC. Translating gives CASSPAIGGIHEQYF. Together with reference TRBV18 and TRBJ2-7, the CDR3 gives the full variable domain: NAGVMQNPRHLVRRRGQEARLRCSPMKGHSHVYWYRQLPEEGLKFMVYLQKENIIDESGMPKERFSAEFPKEGPSILRIQQVVRGDSAAYFCASSPAIGGIHEQYFGPGTRLTVT.

The chain is built from TRBV7-9 and TRBJ2-3, with D tentatively TRBD2 (5 bases). Trimming shortened V by 2 bases and J by 5 bases, and 17 bases separated the two germline ends. This CDR3 contains 16 residues. The V gene's germline CDR1 is SEHNR and CDR2 FQNEAQ (reference sequence). The CDR3 is CASSLSPRLAGDTQYF. As DNA, the CDR3 is TGTGCCAGCAGCTTAAGCCCACGGCTAGCAGGAGATACGCAGTATTTT.

The V call is TRBV6-2 or TRBV6-3, the J call TRBJ2-5; D is uncertain. The CDR3 is 13 amino acids. The V gene's germline CDR1 is MNHEY and CDR2 SVGEGT. V lost 2 bases to trimming and J lost 5 bases, with 9 bases between them. This CDR3 reads CASSYSNFETQYF. The CDR3 nucleotides are TGTGCCAGCAGTTACAGCAATTTTGAGACCCAGTACTTC.

The count of this clone is one. This rearrangement joins TRBV6-4 to TRBJ2-1, with 11 nucleotides matching TRBD2. V trimming: 2 bases; J trimming: 6 bases; junction bases outside the gene matches: 0. CDR1 MRHNA and CDR2 SNTAGT come from the germline V gene. The CDR3 is 14 residues long. The CDR3 DNA sequence: TGTGCCAGCAGTGACACTAGCGGGGGCAATGAGCAGTTCTTC. As protein: CASSDTSGGNEQFF.

This rearrangement joins TRBV7-8 to TRBJ1-1; TRBD1 matches 12 bases. This CDR3 region has 16 residues. J lost 5 bases, V lost 3 bases, and 7 bases had no gene match. CDR1 is SGHVS, CDR2 FQNEAQ, per germline. This CDR3 is CASSLGQGALGTEAFF. CDR3 nucleotides: TGTGCCAGCAGCTTGGGACAGGGGGCGTTAGGAACTGAAGCTTTCTTT.

The chain recombines TRBV19 with TRBJ1-1, with D possibly matching TRBD1 (6 bases). V was pared by 5 bases and J by 0 bases, with 10 bases between. Germline values: CDR1 LNHDA, CDR2 SQIVND (reference sequence). The CDR3 spans 14 residues. In DNA form, the CDR3 reads TGTGCCAGTAGTCTAGCAGGGGTGAACACTGAAGCTTTCTTT. Its translation: CASSLAGVNTEAFF.

CDR3 nucleotide sequence: TGTGCCAGCAGCTTTACCCCTAGCGGGGGCTCTAACAATGAGCAGTTCTTC. Its translation: CASSFTPSGGSNNEQFF. V usage is TRBV7-9 and J usage is TRBJ2-1, with TRBD2 matching 10 bases. The CDR3 is 17 residues long. V shed 3 bases and J 5 bases; nucleotides not matched to a gene: 10. Germline CDR1 and CDR2: SEHNR and FQNEAQ (reference sequence). Full variable domain (rest looked up from reference TRBV7-9 and TRBJ2-1): DTGVSQNPRHKITKRGQNVTFRCDPISEHNRLYWYRQTLGQGPEFLTYFQNEAQLEKSRLLSDRFSAERPKGSFSTLEIQRTEQGDSAMYLCASSFTPSGGSNNEQFFGPGTRLTVL.

The chain carries TRBV24-1 and TRBJ2-7, with D possibly matching TRBD1 (6 bases). The CDR3 is made up of 13 amino acids. Germline V gene sequence: CDR1 KGHDR, CDR2 SFDVKD. The V gene lost 12 bases and the J gene lost 7 bases, with 21 bases spanning the gap. In DNA, the CDR3 is TGTGCCGTATCCAGCAGGCCCAGGGGTGAGCAGTACTTC. It specifies CAVSSRPRGEQYF.

The rearrangement uses TRBV6-5 and TRBJ2-3; TRBD2 matches at 7 bases. Trimming removed 8 bases from V and 3 bases from J; junction bases left unmatched: 5. The CDR3 is 13 residues long. Germline CDR1 reads MNHEY; CDR2 reads SVGAGI. The CDR3 sequence: CASCLAETDTQYF. As DNA, the CDR3 is TGTGCCAGCTGCCTAGCGGAGACAGATACGCAGTATTTT.

The chain is built from TRBV7-2 and TRBJ2-5; a possible D gene is TRBD1 (6 bases). CDR1 is SGHTA, CDR2 FQGNSA, per germline. Trimming removed 5 bases from V and 2 bases from J, with 12 bases in between. The CDR3 has 14 residues. The DNA for the CDR3 is TGTGCCAGCAGCCCCAGACAGGTGCAAGAGACCCAGTACTTC. Translation: CASSPRQVQETQYF. Full variable domain (missing parts from reference TRBV7-2 and TRBJ2-5): GAGVSQSPSNKVTEKGKDVELRCDPISGHTALYWYRQSLGQGLEFLIYFQGNSAPDKSGLPSDRFSAERTGGSVSTLTIQRTQQEDSAVYLCASSPRQVQETQYFGPGTRLLVL.

The rearrangement uses TRBV25-1 and TRBJ1-4; no clear D. V shed 6 bases and J shed 1 base, with 6 bases lying between them. This CDR3 region has 13 residues. Germline V gives CDR1 MGHDK, CDR2 SYGVNS. The CDR3 region is CASRRVTNEKLFF. The CDR3 nucleotides are TGTGCCAGCAGGCGAGTAACTAATGAAAAACTGTTTTTT.